The 27 T cell receptor beta chains below all came from one sample that was sequenced in a study of blood T cell repertoires in COVID-19 (dated by TCRdb to between 2020 and 2021). The method was the immunoSEQ multiplex PCR assay. TCRdb provides this immuneACCESS table in a form limited to in-frame rearrangements. Some clones are lacking; in checked studies, under half of them reflect an unresolved V gene, and why the rest are absent is not known. The table for this sample lists roughly 100,000 clones; roughly 89% of them were counted only once. About a sixth of the sample lies in the top ten. Sequenced input: peripheral blood. The receptors were gathered from a woman older than 75 in a cohort sampled during active COVID-19.

This clone was seen only once. The same CDR3 is also encoded by other DNA sequences in this sample. The chain combines TRBV19 with TRBJ2-1, with TRBD1 matching over 11 bases. Germline trimming cut 5 bases from V and 4 bases from J; bases unmatched to any gene: 4. CDR3 size: 15 residues. Germline assignment: CDR1 LNHDA and CDR2 SQIVND (reference sequence). This CDR3 reads CASSPGQGAYNEQFF. CDR3 in DNA: TGTGCCAGTAGTCCTGGACAGGGGGCGTACAATGAGCAGTTCTTC.

The chain is built from TRBV6-1 and TRBJ1-5; a possible D gene is TRBD1 (5 bases). This CDR3 contains 15 residues. V lost 2 bases, J lost 6 bases, and 14 bases lay in between. Germline loops: CDR1 MNHNS, CDR2 SASEGT. CDR3 nucleotide sequence: TGTGCCAGCAGTGAATTTCTGGGGCCCGGTCAGCCCCAGCATTTT. This gives the protein CASSEFLGPGQPQHF.

The chain carries TRBV28 and TRBJ1-1, with D tentatively TRBD1 (6 bases). V was cut by 8 bases and J by 1 base, with 17 bases left in between. Germline V gene sequence: CDR1 MDHEN, CDR2 SYDVKM. This CDR3 comprises 15 residues. For the CDR3, the DNA is TGTGCCAGCCTCACCTCGGGACACCCGAACACTGAAGCTTTCTTT. Protein product: CASLTSGHPNTEAFF. Full variable domain (missing parts from reference TRBV28 and TRBJ1-1): DVKVTQSSRYLVKRTGEKVFLECVQDMDHENMFWYRQDPGLGLRLIYFSYDVKMKEKGDIPEGYSVSREKKERFSLILESASTNQTSMYLCASLTSGHPNTEAFFGQGTRLTVV.

The chain uses TRBV5-4 and TRBJ1-1, with D unclear. CDR3 length: 14 amino acids. V was clipped by 0 bases and J by 3 bases, with 9 bases between them. The germline CDR1 and CDR2 sequences are SGHNT and YYREEE (reference sequence). Here the CDR3 DNA reads TGTGCCAGCAGCTTGGGGGTCCGGGACACTGAAGCTTTCTTT. Its translation is CASSLGVRDTEAFF. Variable domain in full (rest from reference TRBV5-4 and TRBJ1-1): ETGVTQSPTHLIKTRGQQVTLRCSSQSGHNTVSWYQQALGQGPQFIFQYYREEENGRGNFPPRFSGLQFPNYSSELNVNALELDDSALYLCASSLGVRDTEAFFGQGTRLTVV.

The chain couples TRBV19 to TRBJ2-2, with no clear D. The germline gives CDR1 LNHDA, CDR2 SQIVND (reference sequence). The ends were cut back, 2 bases at V and 0 bases at J, with 7 bases in the middle. The CDR3 extends over 15 amino acids. In DNA, the CDR3 is TGTGCCAGTAGTATACCCGGTGCGAACACCGGGGAGCTGTTTTTT. Amino acid sequence: CASSIPGANTGELFF.

This rearrangement joins TRBV28 to TRBJ2-7, with D uncertain. V shed 2 bases and J shed 4 bases, with 9 bases lying between them. Looked up from germline, CDR1 is MDHEN and CDR2 is SYDVKM. This CDR3 region has 13 residues. CDR3 loop: CASSLKQKYEQYF. The CDR3 DNA follows: TGTGCCAGCAGTTTAAAACAAAAGTACGAGCAGTACTTC.

The DNA for the CDR3 is TGTGCCAGCTCACCACCTCAGGGTACCAAAGATACGCAGTATTTT. Amino acid sequence: CASSPPQGTKDTQYF. This chain connects TRBV18 to TRBJ2-3, with D tentatively TRBD1 (5 bases). Between the trimmed V and J ends, which lost 0 bases and 5 bases, there was a span of 12 bases. The CDR3 totals 15 residues. Germline loops: CDR1 KGHSH, CDR2 LQKENI.

The V gene is TRBV7-2, the J gene TRBJ2-5; D gene ambiguous. The CDR3 has 12 amino acids. Germline assignment: CDR1 SGHTA and CDR2 FQGNSA. V shed 4 bases and J shed 4 bases, with 7 bases lying between them. The chain's CDR3 is CASSSLLETQYF. CDR3 nucleotides: TGTGCCAGCAGCTCCCTCCTAGAGACCCAGTACTTC.

The chain recombines TRBV6-1 with TRBJ2-7; 9 nucleotides agree with TRBD2. The junction had 10 bases not matched to a gene; V was cut back by 4 bases and J by 3 bases. The germline CDR1 and CDR2 sequences are MNHNS and SASEGT. The CDR3 extends over 16 amino acids. CDR3 bases: TGTGCCAGCAGTGGATTCCGACTAGCGGAGCTCTACGAGCAGTACTTC. Translation gives CASSGFRLAELYEQYF.

This clone was seen a single time. The chain has TRBV24-1 and TRBJ2-1, with TRBD2 matching 12 bases. J lost 8 bases, V lost 2 bases, and 6 bases had no gene match. Germline V lookup: CDR1 KGHDR, CDR2 SFDVKD. This CDR3 is 16 amino acids long. The CDR3 loop is CATSDWLAGGSDEQFF. CDR3 DNA sequence: TGTGCCACCAGTGATTGGCTAGCGGGAGGGTCGGATGAGCAGTTCTTC.

The gene calls are TRBV7-9 and TRBJ1-5; D is possibly TRBD1 (6 bases). Germline CDR1 reads SEHNR; CDR2 reads FQNEAQ (reference sequence). The CDR3 totals 16 residues. The V gene lost 4 bases and the J gene lost 4 bases, with 17 bases spanning the gap. The CDR3 here is CASSSIRGRGNQPQHF. The CDR3, as DNA: TGTGCCAGCAGCTCTATTAGAGGGAGGGGGAATCAGCCCCAGCATTTT.

This rearrangement joins TRBV6-1 to TRBJ2-7; 13 bases map to TRBD2. Germline-derived CDR1 and CDR2 are MNHNS and SASEGT. The V and J ends lost 0 bases and 6 bases, in that order; junction bases with no gene match: 8. CDR3 length: 17 residues. CDR3 sequence: CASSEAPGLAGSGEQYF. The CDR3 region has the DNA TGTGCCAGCAGTGAAGCACCGGGACTAGCGGGATCGGGCGAGCAGTACTTC.

The gene calls are TRBV9 and TRBJ1-6; the match to TRBD1 covers 10 bases. This CDR3 has 15 residues. V lost 3 bases, J lost 10 bases, and 7 bases stayed unmatched. The V gene's germline CDR1 is SGDLS and CDR2 YYNGEE. CDR3 sequence reads: CASSDSTGGLSPLHF. The DNA of the CDR3 is TGTGCCAGCAGCGACTCGACAGGGGGCTTATCACCCCTCCACTTT.

The V and J genes are TRBV30 and TRBJ2-1; 10 bases map to TRBD1. The germline CDR1 and CDR2 sequences are GTSNPN and SVGIG (reference sequence). The V and J ends lost 4 bases and 9 bases, in that order; junction bases with no gene match: 12. This CDR3 is 15 amino acids long. The CDR3 is CAWTWGDRGGAEQFF. In nucleotides, the CDR3 is TGTGCCTGGACCTGGGGGGACAGGGGTGGGGCTGAGCAGTTCTTC.

V gene TRBV10-1 combines with J gene TRBJ2-1; TRBD2 matches at 13 bases. Germline V lookup: CDR1 WNHNN, CDR2 SYGVQD (reference sequence). The CDR3 covers 13 residues. Trimming removed 6 bases from V and 14 bases from J; junction bases left unmatched: 7. Here the CDR3 reads CASRGLAGEGEFF. CDR3 bases: TGCGCCAGCAGAGGACTAGCGGGAGAAGGGGAGTTCTTC.

The chain combines TRBV19 with TRBJ1-2; D perhaps matches TRBD1 (5 bases). Germline CDR1 and CDR2: LNHDA and SQIVND (reference sequence). This CDR3 region has 18 residues. Trimming removed 4 bases from V and 8 bases from J, with 29 bases in between. The CDR3 reads CASSTDSTGLRGSRGYTF. The DNA for the CDR3 is TGTGCCAGTAGTACAGACTCAACCGGTTTGCGGGGCAGCCGCGGCTACACCTTC.

The chain recombines TRBV3-1 (or the pseudogene TRBV3-2) with TRBJ2-1, with unresolved D. The V gene's germline CDR1 is LGHDT and CDR2 YNNKEL (reference sequence). Deletions cut 4 bases from V and 9 bases from J, with 7 bases between. The length of the CDR3 is 11 residues. CDR3 in amino acids: CASSRRVEQFF. Here the CDR3 DNA reads TGTGCCAGCAGCCGGAGAGTTGAGCAGTTCTTC.

V usage is TRBV16 and J usage is TRBJ1-4; D call uncertain. The ends were cut back, 0 bases at V and 10 bases at J, with 15 bases in the middle. Germline V lookup: CDR1 KGHSY, CDR2 FQNENV. The CDR3 contains 15 residues. The chain's CDR3 is CASSQSGTAYGKLFF. The CDR3 nucleotides read TGTGCCAGCAGCCAATCGGGCACAGCATATGGAAAACTGTTTTTT. The whole variable domain, remainder taken from reference TRBV16 and TRBJ1-4, is GEEVAQTPKHLVRGEGQKAKLYCAPIKGHSYVFWYQQVLKNEFKFLISFQNENVFDETGMPKERFSAKCLPNSPCSLEIQATKLEDSAVYFCASSQSGTAYGKLFFGSGTQLSVL.

The V and J genes are TRBV30 and TRBJ1-3; D not resolved. CDR1 is GTSNPN, CDR2 SVGIG, per germline (reference sequence). The CDR3 runs to 11 residues. The V end lost 4 bases, the J end lost 3 bases, and 4 bases lay between the germline ends. For the CDR3, the DNA is TGTGCCTGGACACTTGGAAACACCATATATTTT. As protein: CAWTLGNTIYF.

The V and J genes are TRBV10-3 and TRBJ2-5, with D perhaps TRBD1 or TRBD2 (5 bases each). The CDR3 length is 11 residues. Germline V gene sequence: CDR1 ENHRY, CDR2 SYGVKD. CDR3 DNA: TGTGCTATCGGGGCCCAAGAGACCCAGTACTTC. As protein: CAIGAQETQYF.

This clone was observed a few times. The chain combines TRBV28 with TRBJ1-5; D is undetermined. Trimming pared 2 bases from V and 0 bases from J, leaving 14 bases between. This CDR3 contains 17 residues. Looked up from germline, CDR1 is MDHEN and CDR2 is SYDVKM. The CDR3 DNA is TGTGCCAGCAGTTTACAAATTGACACGTATAGCAATCAGCCCCAGCATTTT. It encodes CASSLQIDTYSNQPQHF. The full variable domain, with the rest looked up from reference TRBV28 and TRBJ1-5, is DVKVTQSSRYLVKRTGEKVFLECVQDMDHENMFWYRQDPGLGLRLIYFSYDVKMKEKGDIPEGYSVSREKKERFSLILESASTNQTSMYLCASSLQIDTYSNQPQHFGDGTRLSIL.

The chain joins TRBV5-4 to TRBJ2-3; 16 bases line up with TRBD2. Germline CDR1 SGHNT, CDR2 YYREEE (reference sequence). This CDR3 is built from 18 residues. The trim removed 1 base at V and 0 bases at J, leaving 2 bases unmatched. The CDR3 sequence: CASSLPGLAGGSTDTQYF. The CDR3 DNA sequence: TGTGCCAGCAGCTTGCCGGGACTAGCGGGGGGGAGCACAGATACGCAGTATTTT.

The CDR3 coding sequence is TGTGCCAGCAGCTTCTTGCCGGGACAGGGGGCCGGCTACACCTTC. It codes for CASSFLPGQGAGYTF. This chain joins TRBV5-6 and TRBJ1-2; 12 nucleotides align to TRBD1. Germline V gene sequence: CDR1 SGHDT, CDR2 YYEEEE. After removal of 2 bases from V and 8 bases from J, the junction contained 7 bases not matched to a gene. There are 15 residues in the CDR3.

The chain joins TRBV11-2 to TRBJ1-1; TRBD1 might be the D (5 bases). Trimming shortened V by 7 bases and J by 1 base, and 16 bases separated the two germline ends. Germline V gene data show CDR1 as SGHAT and CDR2 as FQNNGV. This CDR3 has 15 residues. The CDR3 protein is CASTLFRRGNTEAFF. As DNA, the CDR3 is TGTGCCAGCACCCTCTTTAGGAGGGGGAACACTGAAGCTTTCTTT.

J is TRBJ1-4 and V is TRBV27, with D uncertain. CDR3 length equals 14 residues. V lost 4 bases and J lost 8, with 14 bases in between. CDR1 and CDR2 (germline): MNHEY, SMNVEV (reference sequence). In DNA form, the CDR3 reads TGTGCCAGCAGTTATTCCGGGCCGGGGGAAAAACTGTTTTTT. It codes for CASSYSGPGEKLFF.

This clone was recorded once. The chain employs TRBV9 and TRBJ2-4, with TRBD2 matching 9 bases. The germline gives CDR1 SGDLS, CDR2 YYNGEE. V gave up 0 bases and J gave up 12 bases; unmatched junction bases: 7. The CDR3 extends over 14 amino acids. The CDR3, as DNA: TGTGCCAGCAGCGTAGGGCTAGCGGGGAGGGGTCAGTACTTC. This translates into CASSVGLAGRGQYF.

J is TRBJ2-1 and V is TRBV7-2; 8 bases fit TRBD2. The J segment lost 2 bases and the V segment lost 2 bases, leaving 5 bases of the junction unmatched. The CDR3 extends over 16 amino acids. Germline CDR1 is SGHTA and CDR2 is FQGNSA. CDR3 nucleotide sequence: TGTGCCAGCAGCTTATCCGGGACTAGTGCCTACAATGAGCAGTTCTTC. This encodes CASSLSGTSAYNEQFF.